A single sample gave rise to the 26 T cell receptor beta chains below, sequenced in a study of blood T cell repertoires in COVID-19. TCRdb's table, derived via immunoSEQ multiplex PCR, lists solely in-frame clones and lacks some. The sample holds nearly 50,000 clones, 85% to 90% seen once. Specimen: peripheral blood. The source of these receptors is a woman aged 60-75 years with acute or convalescent COVID-19.

This chain joins TRBV20-1 and TRBJ2-5; 11 positions match TRBD2. The CDR3 loop spans 16 amino acids. In germline, CDR1 is DFQATT, CDR2 SNEGSKA (reference sequence). J gave up 5 bases and V 3 bases, and 11 bases lay outside the gene matches. This CDR3 is CSASLSSGGPGETQYF. The DNA for the CDR3 is TGCAGTGCTAGTTTGTCTAGCGGGGGGCCGGGGGAGACCCAGTACTTC.

This clone was picked up a small number of times. The chain recombines TRBV9 with TRBJ2-5; 8 bases are shared with TRBD1. Trimming took 0 bases from V and 5 from J; bases not matched to a gene: 9. This CDR3 is 16 amino acids long. Germline CDR1 is SGDLS and CDR2 is YYNGEE. CDR3: CASSVDPTGARETQYF. Here the CDR3 DNA reads TGTGCCAGCAGCGTAGATCCGACAGGGGCCAGGGAGACCCAGTACTTC.

The chain carries TRBV6-2 or TRBV6-3 and TRBJ2-2; D is undetermined. CDR3 length equals 14 residues. The V gene lost 2 bases and the J gene lost 4 bases, with 8 bases spanning the gap. The germline CDR1 and CDR2 sequences are MNHEY and SVGEGT. DNA of the CDR3: TGTGCCAGCAGTTACCTTAGTCTCACCGGGGAGCTGTTTTTT. Its protein is CASSYLSLTGELFF.

The genes are TRBV5-1 and TRBJ2-1; D is undetermined. This CDR3 region has 15 residues. Germline V gene lookup returns CDR1 SGHRS and CDR2 YFSETQ. V was trimmed by 0 bases and J by 2 bases, leaving 9 bases between them. In DNA form, the CDR3 reads TGCGCCAGCAGCTTGGAGGATGGAGCCTACAATGAGCAGTTCTTC. Protein product: CASSLEDGAYNEQFF. Full variable domain (rest looked up from reference TRBV5-1 and TRBJ2-1): KAGVTQTPRYLIKTRGQQVTLSCSPISGHRSVSWYQQTPGQGLQFLFEYFSETQRNKGNFPGRFSGRQFSNSRSEMNVSTLELGDSALYLCASSLEDGAYNEQFFGPGTRLTVL.

The chain has TRBV4-1 and TRBJ1-4; 10 bases fit TRBD1. The CDR3 extends over 15 amino acids. V lost 3 bases, J lost 7 bases, and 5 bases stayed unmatched. Germline CDR1 and CDR2: MGHRA and YSYEKL. The CDR3 DNA reads as TGCGCCAGCAGCCAGACAGGGGGCGGTGGTGAAAAACTGTTTTTT. This codes for CASSQTGGGGEKLFF.

The genes are TRBV15 and TRBJ1-2; 10 bases align to TRBD1. Germline V CDR1 and CDR2: LNHNV, YYDKDF (reference sequence). The V and J ends lost 5 bases and 5 bases, in that order; junction bases with no gene match: 8. The CDR3 extends over 15 amino acids. CDR3 DNA sequence: TGTGCCACCAGCCCCCGGACAGGGGGTGATTATGGCTACACCTTC. Protein sequence: CATSPRTGGDYGYTF.

The CDR3 DNA is TGCAGTGCTAGAGATATGTCTCAAGCTTTCTTT. Translated: CSARDMSQAFF. This chain joins TRBV20-1 and TRBJ1-1; the D is unclear. V lost 0 bases to trimming and J lost 9 bases, with 8 bases between them. There are 11 residues in the CDR3. Germline V gene lookup returns CDR1 DFQATT and CDR2 SNEGSKA (reference sequence).

The J gene is TRBJ1-5, the V gene TRBV5-8, with no clear D. This CDR3 spans 15 amino acids. Per germline, CDR1 SGHTS and CDR2 YDEGEE. Deletions cut 1 base from V and 3 bases from J, with 11 bases between. The CDR3 DNA sequence: TGTGCCAGCAGCTTGCCCGGGATATTCAATCAGCCCCAGCATTTT. Translation gives CASSLPGIFNQPQHF.

The V and J genes are TRBV5-1 and TRBJ1-6, with D perhaps matching TRBD1 (6 bases). The CDR3 runs 15 residues. V lost 0 bases, J lost 6 bases, and 10 bases lay in between. Looked up from germline, CDR1 is SGHRS and CDR2 is YFSETQ. The CDR3 protein is CASSLEGGANSPLHF. In DNA, the CDR3 is TGCGCCAGCAGCTTGGAGGGGGGGGCTAATTCACCCCTCCACTTT.

The V gene is TRBV24-1, the J gene TRBJ2-1; 7 bases align to TRBD2. V lost 9 bases, J lost 8 bases, and 9 bases stayed unmatched. The CDR3 runs 13 residues. Germline V gene lookup returns CDR1 KGHDR and CDR2 SFDVKD. CDR3 nucleotides: TGTGCCACCGGACTAAGAGGGAGGGATGAGCAGTTCTTC. Translating it yields CATGLRGRDEQFF.

The chain's CDR3 is CASSLSSSGNTIYF. In DNA, the CDR3 is TGTGCCAGCAGCTTAAGCAGCTCTGGAAACACCATATATTTT. The chain is built from TRBV7-3 and TRBJ1-3; no firm D call. Germline CDR1 SGHTA, CDR2 FQGTGA. The germline V and J ends were trimmed by 1 base and 0 bases, with 4 bases remaining between them. There are 14 residues in the CDR3.

The chain combines TRBV5-1 with TRBJ2-1; no clear D. With 7 bases removed from V and 0 bases from J, the gap between germline ends came to 11 bases. This CDR3 has 14 residues. Looked up from germline, CDR1 is SGHRS and CDR2 is YFSETQ. The CDR3 DNA reads as TGCGCCAGCCGAGGCGGAAGCTCCTACAATGAGCAGTTCTTC. Residues: CASRGGSSYNEQFF.

In nucleotides, the CDR3 is TGCGCCAGCAGCTTGGGGGGACAGGGCAGCACAGATACGCAGTATTTT. Translation: CASSLGGQGSTDTQYF. The chain links TRBV5-1 to TRBJ2-3; 9 bases line up with TRBD1. The CDR3 totals 16 residues. The V segment lost 0 bases and the J segment 0 bases; nucleotides outside the gene matches: 2. Germline lookup yields CDR1 SGHRS and CDR2 YFSETQ.

In DNA form, the CDR3 reads TGCGCCAGCAGCTTGGGACTAGCGGGGGCTAGCTCCTACGAGCAGTACTTC. It translates to CASSLGLAGASSYEQYF. The genes are TRBV5-1 and TRBJ2-7, with 12 nucleotides matching TRBD2. The ends lost 0 bases at V and 0 bases at J; junction bases unmatched: 4. The CDR3 has 17 amino acids. Germline V gene lookup returns CDR1 SGHRS and CDR2 YFSETQ.

The V call is TRBV7-2, the J call TRBJ2-5; unclear D gene. V was shortened by 4 bases and J by 5 bases, with 14 bases between the two germline ends. The CDR3 contains 14 residues. Looked up from germline, CDR1 is SGHTA and CDR2 is FQGNSA. The CDR3 sequence is CASSSAYGAETQYF. The CDR3 nucleotides are TGTGCCAGCAGCTCCGCTTACGGTGCGGAGACCCAGTACTTC.

The chain couples TRBV28 to TRBJ2-7, with unresolved D. The CDR3 covers 14 residues. Trimming shortened V by 10 bases and J by 0 bases, and 16 bases separated the two germline ends. The germline V gene has CDR1 MDHEN and CDR2 SYDVKM. In DNA form, the CDR3 reads TGTGCCACCTCCTCTGGGCCTATCTCCTACGAGCAGTACTTC. Its translation: CATSSGPISYEQYF.

The rearrangement links TRBV10-3 to TRBJ1-5; 7 nucleotides align to TRBD1. There are 14 residues in the CDR3. Germline V lookup: CDR1 ENHRY, CDR2 SYGVKD. The ends lost 3 bases at V and 5 bases at J; junction bases unmatched: 4. DNA for the CDR3: TGTGCCATCAGTGATTCGACAGGGTATCAGCCCCAGCATTTT. Encoded protein: CAISDSTGYQPQHF.

The gene calls are TRBV5-6 and TRBJ2-1; TRBD1 agrees at 10 bases. Germline V gives CDR1 SGHDT, CDR2 YYEEEE. The CDR3 has 14 amino acids. V dropped 6 bases and J dropped 4; count of bases not matched to a gene: 4. The DNA of the CDR3 is TGTGCCAGCACTCCGGGACAGGGGTACAATGAGCAGTTCTTC. Encoded protein: CASTPGQGYNEQFF.

The chain joins TRBV27 to TRBJ1-2; the match to TRBD1 covers 7 bases. CDR3 length equals 19 residues. V gave up 2 bases and J gave up 4 bases; unmatched junction bases: 19. The V gene's germline CDR1 is MNHEY and CDR2 SMNVEV (reference sequence). The CDR3: CASSLRGRKLLGEGYGYTF. Written as DNA, the CDR3 is TGTGCCAGCAGTTTAAGGGGGCGGAAATTGTTGGGAGAGGGCTATGGCTACACCTTC.

The V gene is TRBV3-1 (or the pseudogene TRBV3-2), the J gene TRBJ1-1; 11 bases are a match to TRBD1. This CDR3 has 14 residues. Germline V CDR1 and CDR2: LGHDT, YNNKEL (reference sequence). The trim removed 4 bases at V and 4 bases at J, leaving 2 bases unmatched. DNA for the CDR3: TGTGCCAGCAGCCGAGGGACAGGGGGCACTGAAGCTTTCTTT. It yields the protein CASSRGTGGTEAFF.

The chain recombines TRBV5-1 with TRBJ2-7; tentative D call: TRBD2 (6 bases). CDR3 size: 15 residues. The germline V gene encodes CDR1 SGHRS and CDR2 YFSETQ. Between the trimmed V and J ends, which lost 3 bases and 1 base, there was a span of 14 bases. The CDR3 is CASSSTSPTSYEQYF. In nucleotides, the CDR3 is TGCGCCAGCAGCTCAACTAGCCCGACTTCCTACGAGCAGTACTTC.

The chain combines TRBV18 with TRBJ2-1; 8 bases fit TRBD1. From germline, CDR1 is KGHSH and CDR2 LQKENI. This CDR3 is built from 15 residues. The V segment lost 4 bases and the J segment 2 bases; nucleotides outside the gene matches: 4. The CDR3 bases are TGTGCCAGCTCACAGGGACAGGAACCCTACAATGAGCAGTTCTTC. It specifies CASSQGQEPYNEQFF.

The CDR3 nucleotides read TGTGCCAGCAGTATACGGGACAGGGTCTTCTATGGCTACACCTTC. It translates to CASSIRDRVFYGYTF. This chain joins TRBV6-2 or TRBV6-3 and TRBJ1-2; 9 positions match TRBD1. This CDR3 has 15 amino acids. Germline V lookup: CDR1 MNHEY, CDR2 SVGEGT. V gave up 5 bases and J gave up 4 bases; unmatched junction bases: 8.

The chain employs TRBV6-6 and TRBJ2-2, with 9 bases identical to TRBD2. The V segment lost 6 bases and the J segment 6 bases; nucleotides outside the gene matches: 11. This CDR3 is built from 16 residues. CDR1 and CDR2 (germline): MNHNY, SVGAGI (reference sequence). CDR3: CASRPPRGRAPGELFF. The DNA of the CDR3 is TGTGCCAGCAGACCCCCCCGCGGGAGGGCCCCCGGGGAGCTGTTTTTT.

V gene TRBV19 combines with J gene TRBJ1-4; no firm D call. V was pared by 6 bases and J by 0 bases, with 8 bases between. The CDR3 extends over 14 amino acids. Germline CDR1 and CDR2: LNHDA and SQIVND (reference sequence). In DNA form, the CDR3 reads TGTGCCAGTAGGGGAGATGCAACTAATGAAAAACTGTTTTTT. Its translation is CASRGDATNEKLFF.

This chain joins TRBV6-5 and TRBJ2-5; the match to TRBD1 covers 7 bases. CDR3 length equals 13 residues. V shed 6 bases, J shed 4 bases, and the junction held 5 bases outside the gene matches. CDR1 MNHEY and CDR2 SVGAGI come from the germline V gene. The CDR3 here is CASRRQGRETQYF. The CDR3 nucleotides are TGTGCCAGCAGGCGACAGGGAAGAGAGACCCAGTACTTC.